Presented here are 3 T cell receptor beta chains from one specimen sequenced in a study of cytomegalovirus exposure and HLA in healthy donors. This PCR relied on a set of 60 Vbeta primers and 13 Jbeta primers. Profiled with immunoSEQ multiplex PCR; TCRdb holds only in-frame clones, not every one. The sample shows approximately 140,000 clones, roughly 73% of them seen only once. The source material was PBMCs. The origin of the receptors is a woman younger than 35 in good health and CMV-seronegative.

The chain combines TRBV6-5 with TRBJ2-3; no firm D call. The V end lost 6 bases, the J end lost 1 base, and 8 bases lay between the germline ends. CDR3 length: 13 residues. Germline CDR1 is MNHEY and CDR2 is SVGAGI. CDR3 sequence: CASRSPGTDTQYF. CDR3 DNA sequence: TGTGCCAGCAGGAGCCCCGGCACAGATACGCAGTATTTT.

Regarding this clone: A read error may account for a junction end that differs from germline. J is TRBJ2-5 and V is TRBV7-7, with unresolved D. The CDR3 is made up of 13 amino acids. The germline V gene encodes CDR1 SSHAT and CDR2 FNYEAQ (reference sequence). The CDR3 sequence: CASSLVQEKTQYF. Written as DNA, the CDR3 is TGTGCTAGCAGCTTAGTCCAAGAGAAGACCCAGTACTTC.

This clone was seen only a few times. The chain couples TRBV11-2 to TRBJ2-7; D not resolved. Trimming removed 0 bases at V and 1 base at J, with 10 bases between. The V gene's germline CDR1 is SGHAT and CDR2 FQNNGV. This CDR3 comprises 15 residues. This chain's CDR3 is CASSLDLAGSYEQYF. CDR3 bases: TGTGCCAGCAGCTTAGATCTTGCCGGTTCCTACGAGCAGTACTTC.